This T cell receptor (beta chain) was obtained from a study of T cells in Graves' hyperthyroidism and ophthalmopathy. Recently diagnosed hyperthyroidism of less than 2 months' duration affected patients aged 18 to 65. Exclusion followed for patients with uncontrolled infection, other autoimmune disease, pregnancy or lactation. Findings of the study overall: Ophthalmopathy was told apart from stable hyperthyroidism by a 13 V-J model. Blood also contained most expanded thyroid clonotypes above 0.001.

The CDR3 consists of 17 residues. Germline assignment: CDR1 ENHRY and CDR2 SYGVKD. J lost 1 base, V lost 2 bases, and 7 bases had no gene match. This clonotype was observed many times. Its antigen is unknown. Amplification yielded TCR beta CDR3 regions, with RNA transcripts as the source. The HTBI primer set was used in a first-round RT-PCR of the TCR CDR3. TCRdb used MiXCR to reprocess the multiplex PCR reads, holding one entry per CDR3 protein. The sample includes about 200,000 distinct CDR3 sequences, about 16% seen only once; the top ten take just under 45%. Sequenced: blood. The V gene is TRBV10-3, the J gene TRBJ2-1; 8 bases are a match to TRBD2. This sequence was found in a man in his forties with Graves' hyperthyroidism. The CDR3 DNA sequence: TGTGCCATCAGTGAGCGGGGGGGCGTTAAATCCTACAATGAGCAGTTCTTC. As protein: CAISERGGVKSYNEQFF.